This entry lists 21 T cell receptor beta chains sequenced from one sample in a study of cytomegalovirus exposure and HLA in healthy donors. The PCR employed 60 Vbeta primers together with 13 Jbeta primers. Sequencing was performed with immunoSEQ multiplex PCR; in TCRdb, only in-frame clones are kept and a portion is missing. The sample comprises tens of thousands of clones, 85% to 90% of which are singletons, and approximately 11% rests with the top ten. Sequencing was done on a sample of PBMCs. The receptors stem from a female donor in good health and CMV-seronegative.

The table lists this clone with a count of one. The chain carries TRBV7-3 and TRBJ2-3, with a weak D call TRBD1 (5 bases). The V end lost 3 bases, the J end lost 10 bases, and 17 bases lay between the germline ends. The CDR3 loop spans 14 amino acids. Per the germline V gene, CDR1 is SGHTA and CDR2 is FQGTGA. The CDR3 protein is CASSFQDTLSPQYF. CDR3 DNA: TGTGCCAGCAGCTTCCAGGACACTTTAAGCCCGCAGTATTTT.

On this clone itself: A junction end diverges from the germline sequence, so it may reflect a read error. The chain is built from TRBV7-9 and TRBJ2-2; D gene ambiguous. This CDR3 is built from 15 residues. The germline V gene encodes CDR1 SEHNR and CDR2 FQNEAQ (reference sequence). This CDR3 reads CSSSLVVGGTGELFF. Written as DNA, the CDR3 is TGTTCCAGCAGCTTAGTAGTCGGCGGCACCGGGGAGCTGTTTTTT.

This rearrangement joins TRBV9 to TRBJ2-6; D perhaps matches TRBD2 (5 bases). The CDR3 runs to 18 residues. Trimming left V 0 bases short and J 2 bases short, with 15 bases between. Germline V gives CDR1 SGDLS, CDR2 YYNGEE. For the CDR3, the DNA is TGTGCCAGCAGCGTAGGTCGGGGTGCTTACGCTGGGGCCAACGTCCTGACTTTC. This encodes CASSVGRGAYAGANVLTF.

This clone has just one count. V usage is TRBV7-6 and J usage is TRBJ2-1; 9 bases map to TRBD2. V lost 5 bases and J lost 8; bases outside the gene matches: 22. This CDR3 spans 19 amino acids. Germline V lookup: CDR1 SGHVS, CDR2 FNYEAQ. As DNA, the CDR3 is TGTGCCAGCAGCGCCCCGTCGTGGGAAATAGCGGGAGATATCCATGAGCAGTTCTTC. Protein product: CASSAPSWEIAGDIHEQFF. Filled out from reference TRBV7-6 and TRBJ2-1, the complete variable domain reads GAGVSQSPRYKVTKRGQDVALRCDPISGHVSLYWYRQALGQGPEFLTYFNYEAQQDKSGLPNDRFSAERPEGSISTLTIQRTEQRDSAMYRCASSAPSWEIAGDIHEQFFGPGTRLTVL.

This clone showed up just once. This chain uses TRBV7-3 with TRBJ2-2, with 7 nucleotides matching TRBD2. CDR1 is SGHTA, CDR2 FQGTGA, per germline. Losses at the gene ends were 0 bases for V and 0 bases for J; bases not matched to a gene: 1. CDR3 size: 16 residues. CDR3 nucleotide sequence: TGTGCCAGCAGCTTAACGGGGGGGGCGAACACCGGGGAGCTGTTTTTT. Residues: CASSLTGGANTGELFF.

The chain carries TRBV28 and TRBJ2-7, with a possible D match to TRBD1 (5 bases). The CDR3 runs 14 residues. The germline V and J ends were trimmed by 7 bases and 6 bases, with 19 bases remaining between them. Germline assignment: CDR1 MDHEN and CDR2 SYDVKM. The CDR3 protein is CASISMTEFREQYF. In DNA form, the CDR3 reads TGTGCCAGCATTTCTATGACAGAGTTTCGCGAGCAGTACTTC.

This chain links TRBV21-1 with TRBJ2-1; the D call in the table, TRBD2, was not verified against the DNA. TRBV21-1 is reported as a pseudogene. This CDR3 comprises 19 residues. The CDR3 reads CASSKTLPRLAGERREQFF. The CDR3 DNA sequence: TGTGCCAGCAGCAAAACCTTACCCCGACTAGCGGGGGAACGTCGTGAGCAGTTCTTC.

The chain uses TRBV19 and TRBJ1-5; D might be TRBD1 (6 bases). V lost 5 bases and J lost 4, with 15 bases in between. The CDR3 spans 15 residues. The germline gives CDR1 LNHDA, CDR2 SQIVND (reference sequence). CDR3 nucleotides: TGTGCCAGTAGTCCATTGACAGGCAGGAATCAGCCCCAGCATTTT. It specifies CASSPLTGRNQPQHF. The entire variable domain, with the rest obtained from reference TRBV19 and TRBJ1-5, is as follows: DGGITQSPKYLFRKEGQNVTLSCEQNLNHDAMYWYRQDPGQGLRLIYYSQIVNDFQKGDIAEGYSVSREKKESFPLTVTSAQKNPTAFYLCASSPLTGRNQPQHFGDGTRLSIL.

The V call is TRBV7-2, the J call TRBJ1-1, with 9 bases fitting TRBD1. The junction had 4 bases not matched to a gene; V was cut back by 4 bases and J by 4 bases. The CDR3 spans 14 residues. From germline, CDR1 is SGHTA and CDR2 FQGNSA. CDR3 nucleotides: TGTGCCAGCAGCTCGGACAGGGGAGGCACTGAAGCTTTCTTT. Residues: CASSSDRGGTEAFF.

The chain combines TRBV4-1 with TRBJ2-3, with D possibly being TRBD2 (6 bases). The V gene's germline CDR1 is MGHRA and CDR2 YSYEKL. The germline V and J ends were trimmed by 6 bases and 11 bases, with 21 bases remaining between them. The CDR3 is 14 amino acids. The CDR3 loop reads CASSLRGANGEQYF. The CDR3 DNA reads as TGCGCCAGCAGTCTCCGCGGGGCGAATGGAGAGCAGTATTTT.

The chain uses TRBV9 and TRBJ2-4; D perhaps matches TRBD2 (6 bases). The CDR3 is 15 amino acids. CDR1 SGDLS and CDR2 YYNGEE come from the germline V gene. Trimming removed 4 bases at V and 10 bases at J, with 21 bases between. The CDR3 reads CASSPSEGPGGIQYF. The CDR3 DNA follows: TGTGCCAGCAGCCCATCGGAGGGCCCCGGTGGGATTCAGTACTTC. Using reference TRBV9 and TRBJ2-4 for the parts outside the CDR3, the full variable domain is DSGVTQTPKHLITATGQRVTLRCSPRSGDLSVYWYQQSLDQGLQFLIQYYNGEERAKGNILERFSAQQFPDLHSELNLSSLELGDSALYFCASSPSEGPGGIQYFGAGTRLSVL.

V usage is TRBV9 and J usage is TRBJ1-3, with D uncertain. V lost 1 base, J lost 4 bases, and 15 bases lay in between. Germline CDR1 is SGDLS and CDR2 is YYNGEE. The length of the CDR3 is 16 residues. DNA of the CDR3: TGTGCCAGCAGCGTATCCCAAGTTACTGCCGGAAACACCATATATTTT. It translates to CASSVSQVTAGNTIYF.

V and J are TRBV27 and TRBJ2-5; 13 positions agree with TRBD2. Germline V gene lookup returns CDR1 MNHEY and CDR2 SMNVEV (reference sequence). The CDR3 is made up of 16 amino acids. The V gene end was trimmed by 3 bases and the J gene end by 5 bases; junction bases not matched to a gene: 6. CDR3 region: CASSFLTSGRTETQYF. CDR3 bases: TGTGCCAGCAGTTTTCTGACTAGCGGGAGGACGGAGACCCAGTACTTC.

V is TRBV28 and J is TRBJ1-2; possible D gene TRBD1, 5 bases. Trimming took 3 bases from V and 5 from J, leaving 13 bases between them. The CDR3 has 14 amino acids. Per germline, CDR1 MDHEN and CDR2 SYDVKM. CDR3 protein: CASSLGLKGYGYTF. The CDR3 DNA reads as TGTGCCAGCAGTTTGGGGTTAAAGGGGTATGGCTACACCTTC.

This clone was observed once. V gene TRBV6-6 combines with J gene TRBJ1-5; perhaps TRBD1 as D (5 bases). The CDR3 covers 14 residues. CDR1 MNHNY and CDR2 SVGAGI come from the germline V gene (reference sequence). V lost 0 bases and J lost 8, with 11 bases in between. CDR3 sequence: CASSYSGRDEPQHF. Here the CDR3 DNA reads TGTGCCAGCAGTTACTCAGGCAGGGATGAGCCCCAGCATTTT.

Notes on this clone: This specimen includes other DNA sequences encoding the same CDR3. V is TRBV28 and J is TRBJ2-3; TRBD2 might be the D (7 bases). The CDR3 consists of 14 residues. V was clipped by 5 bases and J by 3 bases, with 12 bases between them. The germline CDR1 and CDR2 sequences are MDHEN and SYDVKM. CDR3 loop: CASSRGGGTDTQYF. CDR3 sequence (DNA): TGTGCCAGCAGTCGAGGGGGGGGTACAGATACGCAGTATTTT.

V is TRBV5-6 and J is TRBJ1-4; no firm D call. Germline CDR1 SGHDT, CDR2 YYEEEE. V gave up 5 bases and J gave up 6 bases, with 20 bases separating them. The CDR3 loop spans 16 amino acids. The CDR3 nucleotides are TGTGCCAGCAGTGTACGGCGGGGAAGTTCGGATGAAAAACTGTTTTTT. It codes for CASSVRRGSSDEKLFF.

V is TRBV5-8 and J is TRBJ1-4; TRBD1 agrees at 8 bases. CDR1 is SGHTS, CDR2 YDEGEE, per germline. After removal of 4 bases from V and 11 bases from J, the junction contained 13 bases not matched to a gene. The CDR3 loop spans 15 amino acids. The CDR3 bases are TGTGCCAGCAGCCAGCCGGGACAGGTCTCGGGGAAACTGTTTTTT. Residues: CASSQPGQVSGKLFF.

V usage is TRBV7-2 and J usage is TRBJ2-6; D is ambiguous. Between the trimmed V and J ends, which lost 3 bases and 0 bases, there was a span of 6 bases. The CDR3 is made up of 15 amino acids. The germline V gene encodes CDR1 SGHTA and CDR2 FQGNSA. CDR3 in DNA: TGTGCCAGCAGCTTCACGGGCTCTGGGGCCAACGTCCTGACTTTC. This translates into CASSFTGSGANVLTF.

The chain employs TRBV6-1 and TRBJ2-7, with TRBD2 matching 7 bases. Germline V CDR1 and CDR2: MNHNS, SASEGT. Germline trimming cut 6 bases from V and 0 bases from J; bases unmatched to any gene: 8. The CDR3 consists of 15 residues. CDR3 nucleotides: TGTGCCAGCAGCGAACCCGGGACTATCTCCTACGAGCAGTACTTC. Amino acids: CASSEPGTISYEQYF.

The chain links TRBV2 to TRBJ2-2; a weak D match, TRBD1 (5 bases). The V gene's germline CDR1 is SNHLY and CDR2 FYNNEI. The CDR3 covers 13 residues. V was clipped by 6 bases and J by 5 bases, with 10 bases between them. CDR3 residues: CASSYQGTGELFF. The CDR3 region has the DNA TGTGCCAGCAGCTATCAGGGAACCGGGGAGCTGTTTTTT.